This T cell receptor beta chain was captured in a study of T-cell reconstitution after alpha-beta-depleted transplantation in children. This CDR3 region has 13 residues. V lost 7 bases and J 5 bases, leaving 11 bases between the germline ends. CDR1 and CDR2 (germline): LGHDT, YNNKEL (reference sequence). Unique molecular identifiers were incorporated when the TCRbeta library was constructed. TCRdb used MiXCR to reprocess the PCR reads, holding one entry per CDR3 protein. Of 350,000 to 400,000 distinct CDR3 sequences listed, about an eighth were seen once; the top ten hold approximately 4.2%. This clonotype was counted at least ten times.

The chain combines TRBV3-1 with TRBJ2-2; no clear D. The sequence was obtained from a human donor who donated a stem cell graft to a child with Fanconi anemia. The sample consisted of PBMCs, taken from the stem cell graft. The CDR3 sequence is CASISPWTGELFF. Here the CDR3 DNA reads TGTGCCAGCATCTCCCCGTGGACCGGGGAGCTGTTTTTT.